A single sample gave rise to the 30 T cell receptor beta chains below, sequenced in a study of cytotoxic CD8 clonotypes in ibrutinib-treated CLL (dated by TCRdb to the early 2020s). Library creation used the immunoSEQ multiplex PCR assay. Sourced from immuneACCESS, this table was stored by TCRdb with only in-frame sequences that have V and J called. A share of the clones is absent; for the studies checked, an unresolved V gene accounts for under half, and the remainder has no known explanation. In all, the sample holds about 12,000 clones, and around two thirds of those were seen once. The leading ten clones occupy over 25% of the sample. The starting material was PBMCs, obtained before ibrutinib treatment. Receptor source: a human donor with chronic lymphocytic leukemia.

The chain uses TRBV18 and TRBJ2-1; either TRBD1 or TRBD2 may supply D (6 bases each). Germline V gives CDR1 KGHSH, CDR2 LQKENI. Deletions cut 2 bases from V and 1 base from J, with 9 bases between. This CDR3 contains 15 residues. CDR3 nucleotides: TGTGCCAGCTCACCAACAGGGAGGTCCTACAATGAGCAGTTCTTC. This sequence encodes CASSPTGRSYNEQFF.

This chain uses TRBV5-4 with TRBJ2-7, with D maybe TRBD1 (6 bases). Germline V CDR1 and CDR2: SGHNT, YYREEE (reference sequence). V dropped 3 bases and J dropped 1 base, with 8 bases sitting between them. This CDR3 is 13 amino acids long. The CDR3 DNA sequence: TGTGCCAGCAGCTCGGGGACATCCTACGAGCAGTACTTC. Protein sequence: CASSSGTSYEQYF.

V usage is TRBV5-6 and J usage is TRBJ2-4; unclear D gene. CDR1 and CDR2 (germline): SGHDT, YYEEEE. V was shortened by 2 bases and J by 4 bases, with 16 bases between the two germline ends. CDR3 length: 16 residues. The CDR3 region has the DNA TGTGCCAGCAGCTTACGAGGACCCTCTCCTAAAAACATTCAGTACTTC. Its translation: CASSLRGPSPKNIQYF.

The chain is built from TRBV27 and TRBJ2-2; D remains ambiguous. With 0 bases removed from V and 6 bases from J, the gap between germline ends came to 2 bases. The germline V gene has CDR1 MNHEY and CDR2 SMNVEV (reference sequence). The CDR3 is 12 residues long. CDR3 DNA sequence: TGTGCCAGCAGTTTATCGCCCGGGGAGCTGTTTTTT. It encodes CASSLSPGELFF.

This clone appeared a single time. This rearrangement joins TRBV27 to TRBJ2-7; unclear D gene. The ends were cut back, 1 base at V and 2 bases at J, with 9 bases in the middle. The length of the CDR3 is 14 residues. CDR1 and CDR2 (germline): MNHEY, SMNVEV (reference sequence). For the CDR3, the DNA is TGTGCCAGCAGTTTATTGGGCAGCCCCTACGAGCAGTACTTC. Translated, it gives CASSLLGSPYEQYF.

The CDR3 here is CASSLEAGGRNEQFF. The CDR3 DNA sequence: TGTGCCAGCAGCTTAGAAGCGGGGGGGCGTAATGAGCAGTTCTTC. V is TRBV7-2 and J is TRBJ2-1; 10 nucleotides match TRBD2. The germline CDR1 and CDR2 sequences are SGHTA and FQGNSA. The V gene end was trimmed by 1 base and the J gene end by 7 bases; junction bases not matched to a gene: 4. The CDR3 totals 15 residues.

V usage is TRBV2 and J usage is TRBJ2-1, with 10 bases fitting TRBD1. This CDR3 is built from 15 residues. Per germline, CDR1 SNHLY and CDR2 FYNNEI. Trimming at V came to 6 bases and at J to 6 bases, leaving 8 bases not matched to a gene. CDR3 region: CASRRGQGRANEQFF. CDR3 coding DNA: TGTGCCAGCAGAAGGGGACAGGGGAGGGCCAATGAGCAGTTCTTC.

This clone has only a few counts. For the CDR3, the DNA is TGTGCCTCCGAGGGAGCAGGGAGCACAGATACGCAGTATTTT. Translation gives CASEGAGSTDTQYF. The chain recombines TRBV6-5 with TRBJ2-3; D could derive from TRBD1 or TRBD2 (5 bases each). CDR1 is MNHEY, CDR2 SVGAGI, per germline. The CDR3 consists of 14 residues. The V gene lost 11 bases and the J gene lost 0 bases, with 15 bases spanning the gap.

This clone was recorded a few times. The sample carries other DNA sequences with the same CDR3. The chain joins TRBV19 to TRBJ1-5; D call uncertain. CDR1 LNHDA and CDR2 SQIVND come from the germline V gene (reference sequence). Trimming stripped 3 bases from V and 4 bases from J, with 7 bases between. This CDR3 is 13 amino acids long. The CDR3 nucleotides are TGTGCCAGTAGTATCGGGCGGAATCAGCCCCAGCATTTT. It codes for CASSIGRNQPQHF.

The chain is built from TRBV6-1 and TRBJ2-7; 9 nucleotides match TRBD2. This CDR3 spans 14 amino acids. V lost 5 bases and J lost 2; bases outside the gene matches: 4. The germline V gene encodes CDR1 MNHNS and CDR2 SASEGT. DNA for the CDR3: TGTGCCAGCAGTCACCGCGGGGGGGCCTACGAGCAGTACTTC. Protein sequence: CASSHRGGAYEQYF.

The chain couples TRBV7-8 to TRBJ1-4; 9 nucleotides agree with TRBD1. V shed 3 bases, J shed 5 bases, and the junction held 7 bases outside the gene matches. In germline, CDR1 is SGHVS, CDR2 FQNEAQ. The CDR3 spans 16 residues. CDR3 sequence (DNA): TGTGCCAGCAGCTTGAACAGGGGGCTTGGGAATGAAAAACTGTTTTTT. It encodes CASSLNRGLGNEKLFF.

The J gene is TRBJ2-7, the V gene TRBV7-6; 7 bases match TRBD1. V was pared by 4 bases and J by 3 bases, with 9 bases of the junction left unmatched. CDR1 is SGHVS, CDR2 FNYEAQ, per germline. There are 15 residues in the CDR3. The CDR3 DNA reads as TGTGCCAGCAGCTATGGGGACAGATTAATCTACGAGCAGTACTTC. This sequence encodes CASSYGDRLIYEQYF.

This clone was seen only a few times. This chain connects TRBV7-2 to TRBJ2-5; maybe TRBD1 (5 bases). The V end lost 5 bases, the J end lost 5 bases, and 18 bases lay between the germline ends. The CDR3 totals 15 residues. Germline loops: CDR1 SGHTA, CDR2 FQGNSA. CDR3 nucleotide sequence: TGTGCCAGCAGCGCATGGGGCCAGGTGGGGGAGACCCAGTACTTC. Residues: CASSAWGQVGETQYF.

The genes are TRBV18 and TRBJ2-7; no definite D call. Germline CDR1 is KGHSH and CDR2 is LQKENI. Trimming cost V 1 base and J 5 bases, with 9 bases left between them. The CDR3 consists of 13 residues. The CDR3, as DNA: TGTGCCAGCTCACCACTTGACCTAGACGAGCAGTACTTC. It encodes CASSPLDLDEQYF. The full variable domain, in which reference TRBV18 and TRBJ2-7 provide the parts outside the CDR3, is NAGVMQNPRHLVRRRGQEARLRCSPMKGHSHVYWYRQLPEEGLKFMVYLQKENIIDESGMPKERFSAEFPKEGPSILRIQQVVRGDSAAYFCASSPLDLDEQYFGPGTRLTVT.

The genes are TRBV5-1 and TRBJ2-3; TRBD1 matches 7 bases. Germline V gene lookup returns CDR1 SGHRS and CDR2 YFSETQ. The CDR3 extends over 16 amino acids. V lost 0 bases and J lost 0; bases outside the gene matches: 4. CDR3 protein: CASSLAQGVSTDTQYF. The CDR3 DNA sequence: TGCGCCAGCAGCTTGGCGCAGGGGGTTAGCACAGATACGCAGTATTTT. Drawing the rest from reference TRBV5-1 and TRBJ2-3, the complete variable domain is KAGVTQTPRYLIKTRGQQVTLSCSPISGHRSVSWYQQTPGQGLQFLFEYFSETQRNKGNFPGRFSGRQFSNSRSEMNVSTLELGDSALYLCASSLAQGVSTDTQYFGPGTRLTVL.

The J gene is TRBJ2-1, the V gene TRBV6-6; D is possibly TRBD2 (6 bases). The germline V gene has CDR1 MNHNY and CDR2 SVGAGI (reference sequence). V lost 5 bases and J lost 9, with 23 bases in between. This CDR3 comprises 16 residues. CDR3 protein: CASSLSAGTFSGEQFF. For the CDR3, the DNA is TGTGCCAGCAGTCTGTCAGCCGGGACTTTTTCTGGTGAGCAGTTCTTC.

The J gene is TRBJ2-7, the V gene TRBV7-9, with 7 bases that match TRBD1. Germline lookup yields CDR1 SEHNR and CDR2 FQNEAQ (reference sequence). Trimming cost V 5 bases and J 1 base; bases outside gene matches: 8. The CDR3 is 15 amino acids. CDR3 in amino acids: CASSPGTAPSYEQYF. CDR3 DNA sequence: TGTGCCAGCAGCCCCGGGACAGCCCCATCCTACGAGCAGTACTTC.

V usage is TRBV29-1 and J usage is TRBJ2-1; 8 bases align to TRBD2. V lost 7 bases, J lost 7 bases, and 15 bases stayed unmatched. Germline V gene sequence: CDR1 SQVTM, CDR2 ANQGSEA. This CDR3 comprises 15 residues. CDR3: CSARGSGGGRNEQFF. CDR3 nucleotide sequence: TGCAGCGCCCGGGGTAGTGGCGGGGGGCGTAATGAGCAGTTCTTC.

The rearrangement uses TRBV7-6 and TRBJ2-7; either TRBD1 or TRBD2 may fit D (6 bases each). The CDR3 runs 15 residues. Deletions cut 2 bases from V and 1 base from J, with 12 bases between. Germline CDR1 SGHVS, CDR2 FNYEAQ. CDR3 sequence reads: CASSLWEGGSYEQYF. Written as DNA, the CDR3 is TGTGCCAGCAGCTTATGGGAAGGGGGGTCCTACGAGCAGTACTTC.

The V gene is TRBV23-1, the J gene TRBJ2-7, with 8 bases fitting TRBD1. TRBV23-1 is labeled an ORF, and its function is uncertain. The CDR3 extends over 16 amino acids. The V gene end was trimmed by 3 bases and the J gene end by 3 bases; junction bases not matched to a gene: 10. The CDR3 here is CASSHSTGTGFYEQYF. The DNA for the CDR3 is TGCGCCAGCAGTCACTCCACCGGGACAGGCTTCTACGAGCAGTACTTC.

The chain is built from TRBV7-2 and TRBJ2-5; 15 bases are shared with TRBD2. Germline V CDR1 and CDR2: SGHTA, FQGNSA. This CDR3 has 18 amino acids. J lost 1 base, V lost 5 bases, and 8 bases had no gene match. CDR3 bases: TGTGCCAGCAGCCCGGGGGGGACTAGCGGGAGGACCCAAGAGACCCAGTACTTC. Translation gives CASSPGGTSGRTQETQYF.

The V call is TRBV7-9, the J call TRBJ1-1; perhaps TRBD1 as D (5 bases). Per the germline V gene, CDR1 is SEHNR and CDR2 is FQNEAQ (reference sequence). The CDR3 spans 15 residues. Trimming left V 3 bases short and J 1 base short, with 12 bases between. The CDR3 nucleotides read TGTGCCAGCAGCTTCGGTAGGCAGGGGAACACTGAAGCTTTCTTT. Its translation is CASSFGRQGNTEAFF. Looking up the rest from reference TRBV7-9 and TRBJ1-1 gives the full variable domain: DTGVSQNPRHKITKRGQNVTFRCDPISEHNRLYWYRQTLGQGPEFLTYFQNEAQLEKSRLLSDRFSAERPKGSFSTLEIQRTEQGDSAMYLCASSFGRQGNTEAFFGQGTRLTVV.

This clone was seen a handful of times. The rearrangement links TRBV6-5 to TRBJ2-7, with a weak D call TRBD1 (6 bases). Trimming cost V 7 bases and J 6 bases, with 13 bases left between them. Germline V gene data show CDR1 as MNHEY and CDR2 as SVGAGI. There are 12 residues in the CDR3. In nucleotides, the CDR3 is TGTGCCAGCAATGAACAGGGTCGCGAGCAGTACTTC. Encoded protein: CASNEQGREQYF.

This clone was detected a few times. The gene calls are TRBV7-2 and TRBJ1-4, with D maybe TRBD1 (5 bases). CDR1 is SGHTA and CDR2 is FQGNSA in the germline V gene. This CDR3 comprises 14 residues. With 7 bases removed from V and 7 bases from J, the gap between germline ends came to 16 bases. CDR3: CASKIRGDGEKLFF. The CDR3 nucleotides are TGTGCCAGCAAAATACGAGGGGATGGTGAAAAACTGTTTTTT.

This chain uses TRBV28 with TRBJ2-7, with 8 bases fitting TRBD2. The germline gives CDR1 MDHEN, CDR2 SYDVKM. This CDR3 region has 14 residues. Losses at the gene ends were 8 bases for V and 3 bases for J; bases not matched to a gene: 9. The CDR3 loop reads CASWGSGRIYEQYF. CDR3 in DNA: TGTGCCAGCTGGGGAAGCGGGAGAATCTACGAGCAGTACTTC.

This chain uses TRBV19 with TRBJ2-4, with D possibly being TRBD2 (5 bases). Germline values: CDR1 LNHDA, CDR2 SQIVND (reference sequence). The CDR3 contains 14 residues. V shed 8 bases and J shed 0 bases, with 11 bases lying between them. Here the CDR3 DNA reads TGTGCCAGTGCGAGAAGCGGAGCCAAAAACATTCAGTACTTC. Translating it yields CASARSGAKNIQYF.

For the CDR3, the DNA is TGTGCCAGCAGTTTCGGCACCGGGGAGCTGTTTTTT. It specifies CASSFGTGELFF. The V gene is TRBV27, the J gene TRBJ2-2; D is unclear. CDR1 MNHEY and CDR2 SMNVEV come from the germline V gene (reference sequence). The CDR3 is made up of 12 amino acids. Deletions cut 3 bases from V and 4 bases from J, with 3 bases between.

In this sample, this clone turned up a few times. The chain is built from TRBV28 and TRBJ2-5, with D unresolved. Germline assignment: CDR1 MDHEN and CDR2 SYDVKM. This CDR3 comprises 12 residues. V was trimmed by 5 bases and J by 7 bases, leaving 11 bases between them. The CDR3 region is CASSLGPATQYF. In DNA form, the CDR3 reads TGTGCCAGCAGTCTTGGTCCGGCGACCCAGTACTTC.

This clone has only one observation. An end of the junction differs from the germline gene, which may be a read error. The CDR3 sequence is CTSSELAGGQETQYF. Written as DNA, the CDR3 is TGTACCAGCAGTGAACTAGCGGGGGGTCAAGAGACCCAGTACTTC. J is TRBJ2-5 and V is TRBV6-1, with 12 bases lining up with TRBD2. Germline CDR1 and CDR2: MNHNS and SASEGT. This CDR3 has 15 amino acids.

The J gene is TRBJ1-5, the V gene TRBV4-3; D remains ambiguous. V was cut by 4 bases and J by 4 bases, with 8 bases left in between. Germline V CDR1 and CDR2: LGHNA, YSLEER. This CDR3 is built from 13 residues. This chain's CDR3 is CASSPLLNQPQHF. The DNA of the CDR3 is TGCGCCAGCAGCCCCCTATTGAATCAGCCCCAGCATTTT.